These T cell receptor beta chains were read from a single sample in a study of identical twins. TCRdb processed the 5' RACE reads anew with MiXCR; each CDR3 protein has one entry. The sample records hundreds of thousands of distinct CDR3 sequences, 8.5% to 9% being singletons. These data were also reused for a study on yellow fever vaccine responses in identical twins.

The sequenced material came from PBMCs. These receptors came from a young woman in good health. Each CDR3 is given with its conserved first and last residue. Fields, in order: V gene, clone size, D gene, J gene, CDR3 protein, CDR3 DNA. The D gene is left open where the match is weak. The size of a clone is reported for some rows only, either as once, few or many, or as a class for expanded clones.

>TRBV6-4|NA|TRBD2|TRBJ2-2
CASSDSTTRLAGNTGELFF
TGTGCCAGCAGTGACTCCACCACAAGACTAGCGGGGAACACCGGGGAGCTGTTTTTT
>TRBV24-1|NA|TRBD2|TRBJ2-1
CATSGTSGHSSYNEQFF
TGTGCCACCAGTGGAACTAGCGGCCATAGCTCCTACAATGAGCAGTTCTTC
>TRBV9|many|TRBD1|TRBJ2-4
CASSASRDSVAKNIQYF
TGTGCCAGCAGCGCATCCCGGGACAGCGTAGCCAAAAACATTCAGTACTTC
>TRBV29-1|few|NA|TRBJ2-7
CSGQDNSYEQYF
TGCAGCGGTCAAGACAATTCCTACGAGCAGTACTTC
>TRBV29-1|few|NA|TRBJ2-7
CSVEDGLGGYEQYF
TGCAGCGTTGAAGACGGTCTGGGGGGCTACGAGCAGTACTTC
>TRBV27|few|NA|TRBJ2-7
CASSMGGAWEQYF
TGTGCCAGCTCCATGGGTGGAGCTTGGGAGCAGTACTTC
>TRBV20-1|few|NA|TRBJ2-1
CSATTGTRAYNEQFF
TGCAGTGCGACCACCGGGACTCGAGCCTACAATGAGCAGTTCTTC
>TRBV4-3|few|TRBD1|TRBJ2-7
CASSQYRGLSYEQYF
TGCGCCAGCAGCCAATACAGGGGGCTATCCTACGAGCAGTACTTC
>TRBV5-6|NA|TRBD2|TRBJ2-1
CASTTGGNEQFF
TGTGCCAGCACGACGGGAGGCAATGAGCAGTTCTTC
>TRBV2|NA|NA|TRBJ2-3
CASRPRGSPTDTQYF
TGTGCCAGCAGACCCAGGGGATCCCCCACAGATACGCAGTATTTT
>TRBV18|NA|TRBD1|TRBJ2-5
CASSPLDRVLGETQYF
TGTGCCAGCTCACCATTGGACAGGGTGTTGGGGGAGACCCAGTACTTC
>TRBV12-3/TRBV12-4|NA|TRBD2|TRBJ2-1
CARRRGRLAGGQYNEQFF
TGTGCCCGCAGGCGGGGCCGACTAGCGGGGGGGCAGTACAATGAGCAGTTCTTC
>TRBV12-5|few|TRBD2|TRBJ2-1
CASGRTPTSGRAYNEQFF
TGTGCTAGTGGCCGGACCCCGACTAGCGGGAGGGCCTACAATGAGCAGTTCTTC
>TRBV20-1|many|NA|TRBJ2-1
CSARVPGAGEQFF
TGCAGTGCTAGAGTTCCGGGGGCAGGTGAGCAGTTCTTC
>TRBV12-3/TRBV12-4|few|NA|TRBJ1-3
CASSRSVQRATIYF
TGTGCCAGCAGCCGCAGCGTTCAGAGAGCAACCATATATTTT
>TRBV19|NA|NA|TRBJ2-1
CASHRAGSYNEQFF
TGTGCCAGCCACCGAGCAGGGTCCTACAATGAGCAGTTCTTC
>TRBV20-1|NA|NA|TRBJ2-5
CSASFTGSRARETQYF
TGCAGTGCTAGCTTCACAGGGTCCCGAGCCCGAGAGACCCAGTACTTC
>TRBV20-1|NA|NA|TRBJ2-4
CSAPRQGYYNF
TGCAGTGCACCCCGGCAGGGTTATTATAACTTC
>TRBV7-3|many|NA|TRBJ2-3
CASSPGSDTQYF
TGTGCCAGCAGCCCCGGGTCAGATACGCAGTATTTT
>TRBV6-2/TRBV6-3|NA|NA|TRBJ2-7
CASRGTRGGVEQYF
TGTGCCAGCAGAGGGACCAGAGGAGGGGTGGAGCAGTACTTC
>TRBV12-3/TRBV12-4|NA|NA|TRBJ2-1
CASSPGADFPYNEQFF
TGTGCCAGCAGTCCTGGTGCGGACTTCCCCTACAATGAGCAGTTCTTC
>TRBV4-3|few|TRBD2|TRBJ2-7
CASSQEVAGTVYEQYF
TGCGCCAGCAGCCAAGAGGTAGCGGGGACCGTCTACGAGCAGTACTTC
>TRBV9|many|TRBD2|TRBJ2-2
CASRAEAGGNTGELFF
TGTGCCAGCCGGGCTGAAGCGGGAGGGAACACCGGGGAGCTGTTTTTT
>TRBV7-7|many|NA|TRBJ1-1
CASSKDSNTEAFF
TGTGCTAGCAGCAAAGACAGCAACACTGAAGCTTTCTTT
>TRBV2|NA|NA|TRBJ2-7
CASSEALLSSLGGYEQYF
TGTGCCAGCAGTGAAGCGCTTCTATCTTCTCTGGGCGGCTACGAGCAGTACTTC
>TRBV3-1|NA|TRBD1|TRBJ2-4
CASGGQGFVIQYF
TGTGCCAGCGGGGGACAGGGCTTTGTCATTCAGTACTTC